This T cell receptor (beta chain) came from a study of early T cells in non-severe SARS-CoV-2 infection. MiXCR was run by TCRdb on the 5' RACE reads, yielding one entry per CDR3 protein. This sample has 25,000 to 35,000 distinct CDR3 sequences; around 3% occur once, and the top ten carry 0.72%. J was trimmed by 6 bases and V by 5 bases; bases with no gene match: 9. Germline V gives CDR1 SSHAT, CDR2 FNYEAQ (reference sequence). The CDR3 totals 17 residues. At least ten counts were recorded for this clonotype. The receptor comes from an adult who was a healthcare worker with PCR-confirmed SARS-CoV-2 infection or an uninfected control (not recorded which). The sequenced sample was whole blood. The chain employs TRBV7-7 and TRBJ2-1, with 14 bases matching TRBD2. Written as DNA, the CDR3 is TGTGCCAGCAGCGGACACTTGGGACTAGCGGGAGCCAATGAGCAGTTCTTC. This encodes CASSGHLGLAGANEQFF.